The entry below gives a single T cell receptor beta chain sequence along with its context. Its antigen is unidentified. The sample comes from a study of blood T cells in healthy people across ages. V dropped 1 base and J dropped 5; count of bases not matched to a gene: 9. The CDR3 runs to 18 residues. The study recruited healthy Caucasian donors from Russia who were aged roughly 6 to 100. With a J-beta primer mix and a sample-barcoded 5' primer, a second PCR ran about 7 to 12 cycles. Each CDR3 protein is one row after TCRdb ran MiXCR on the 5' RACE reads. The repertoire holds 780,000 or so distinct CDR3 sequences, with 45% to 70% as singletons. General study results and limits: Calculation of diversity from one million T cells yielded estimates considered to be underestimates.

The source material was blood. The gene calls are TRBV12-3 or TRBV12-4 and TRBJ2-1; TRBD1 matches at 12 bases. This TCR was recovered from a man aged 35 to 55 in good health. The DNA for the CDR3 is TGTGCCAGCAGTTTAGGCGTACCGGGACAGGGGGCCGACAATGAGCAGTTCTTC. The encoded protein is CASSLGVPGQGADNEQFF.